This T cell receptor beta chain originates from a study of graft-versus-host responses after intestinal transplantation. Overall study: Tacrolimus plus steroids were given to all recipients for 2 to 4 years, preceded by anti-thymocyte globulin induction. Findings of the study overall: GvH clones were identified in recipient marrow, with some first appearing in ileum or blood. GvH clone levels peaked in circulation, and this peak was associated with early post-transplant HvG declines. High graft-versus-host to host-versus-graft T cell clonal ratios marked allografts of patients with graft-donor macrochimerism.

Remarks on this clone: Its antigen remains unidentified.

Assay used: immunoSEQ multiplex PCR; TCRdb lists only in-frame clones, some missing. Counted here are more than 95,000 clones, approximately 94% occurring once; the ten biggest clones make up 1% to 1.5%. Germline lookup yields CDR1 MDHEN and CDR2 SYDVKM. The CDR3 contains 14 residues. The V and J ends lost 7 bases and 5 bases, in that order; junction bases with no gene match: 8. The receptor comes from a human donor who received an intestinal transplant. The chain is built from TRBV28 and TRBJ2-3, with 8 bases that match TRBD1. Source: unstimulated CD8+ T cells sorted from spleen or lymph node cells, taken before intestinal transplant. The CDR3 loop is CASTLGQVEDTQYF. CDR3 DNA sequence: TGTGCCAGCACCTTGGGACAGGTGGAAGATACGCAGTATTTT.